These T cell receptor beta chains were read from a single sample in a study of T cell responses to AZD1222 COVID-19 vaccine. Repertoires were generated with immunoSEQ multiplex PCR, while TCRdb's copy carries only in-frame clones and drops some. The sample lists about 120,000 clones; around 90% were seen once. Sample: peripheral blood, taken 28 days after the second dose of the MenACWY control vaccine. The source of these receptors is an adult who received the MenACWY meningococcal vaccine as a control. Each CDR3 is given with its conserved first and last residue. D genes are given only for firm matches. Clone size is given for some rows only: seen once, a few or many times, or a class if the clone is expanded.

j_gene	v_gene	abundance	d_gene	CDR3aa	CDR3nt
TRBJ1-5	TRBV27	-	-	CASRPYRDSNQPQHF	TGTGCCAGCAGACCTTACAGGGATAGCAATCAGCCCCAGCATTTT
TRBJ2-2	TRBV15	-	TRBD2	CATRGLAGGQDTGELFF	TGTGCCACCAGGGGACTAGCGGGGGGCCAAGACACCGGGGAGCTGTTTTTT
TRBJ2-2	TRBV7-9	-	-	CASTDGLAYTGELFF	TGTGCCAGCACCGATGGGCTAGCGTACACCGGGGAGCTGTTTTTT
TRBJ1-2	TRBV5-4	-	-	CASSLELGYYGYTF	TGTGCCAGCAGCTTGGAGCTGGGTTACTATGGCTACACCTTC
TRBJ2-7	TRBV19	-	-	CASSPTFAYEQYF	TGTGCCAGTAGTCCGACGTTCGCGTACGAGCAGTACTTC
TRBJ2-3	TRBV7-9	-	TRBD1	CASRAGPPGGDTQYF	TGTGCCAGCAGGGCTGGACCCCCAGGGGGCGATACGCAGTATTTT
TRBJ2-3	TRBV4-3	once	TRBD2	CASSQRLAGGITDTQYF	TGCGCCAGCAGCCAAAGACTAGCGGGAGGCATCACAGATACGCAGTATTTT
TRBJ2-2	TRBV5-4	-	TRBD2	CASSTGTSGTGELFF	TGTGCCAGCAGCACCGGGACTAGCGGCACCGGGGAGCTGTTTTTT
TRBJ2-5	TRBV6-5	-	-	CASSYSNAGFGETQYF	TGTGCCAGCAGTTACTCGAATGCGGGTTTCGGAGAGACCCAGTACTTC
TRBJ1-2	TRBV10-3	-	-	CAIIRSLGGEYGYTF	TGTGCCATCATTCGGTCTCTGGGAGGGGAATATGGCTACACCTTC
TRBJ1-1	TRBV19	-	-	CASIRGITEAFF	TGTGCCAGTATCAGAGGGATCACTGAAGCTTTCTTT
TRBJ2-5	TRBV6-5	-	TRBD2	CASSYSGLAGKETQYF	TGTGCCAGCAGTTACTCTGGACTAGCGGGAAAAGAGACCCAGTACTTC
TRBJ1-1	TRBV15	-	-	CATSREGAGTEAFF	TGTGCCACCAGCAGAGAAGGGGCGGGAACTGAAGCTTTCTTT
TRBJ1-3	TRBV3-1/TRBV3-2	-	-	CASSQGGQTGNTIYF	TGTGCCAGCAGCCAAGGGGGACAAACTGGAAACACCATATATTTT
TRBJ1-2	TRBV28	-	-	CASSFVGYGYTF	TGTGCCAGCAGTTTTGTGGGATATGGCTACACCTTC
TRBJ2-2	TRBV6-2/TRBV6-3	-	-	CASSYRRRNTGELFF	TGTGCCAGCAGTTATCGTCGGCGGAACACCGGGGAGCTGTTTTTT
TRBJ1-2	TRBV7-2	-	-	CASSLDRDYGYTF	TGTGCCAGCAGCTTAGACAGGGACTATGGCTACACCTTC
TRBJ1-3	TRBV27	-	TRBD1	CASSLQGPVITGNTIYF	TGTGCCAGCAGCTTACAGGGGCCCGTTATTACCGGGAACACCATATATTTT
TRBJ1-1	TRBV2	-	-	CASTLEMGNTEAFF	TGTGCCAGCACCCTAGAGATGGGGAACACTGAAGCTTTCTTT
TRBJ2-7	TRBV4-1	few	TRBD1	CASSLDRGPGEQYF	TGCGCCAGCAGCCTGGACAGGGGGCCAGGCGAGCAGTACTTC
TRBJ2-1	TRBV10-3	-	-	CAVLSSYNEQFF	TGTGCCGTACTGAGCTCCTACAATGAGCAGTTCTTC
TRBJ2-3	TRBV12-3/TRBV12-4	-	-	CASIPGPWGTQYF	TGTGCCAGCATCCCAGGGCCGTGGGGTACGCAGTATTTT
TRBJ1-1	TRBV13	few	TRBD1	CASSLGRQGLNTEAFF	TGTGCCAGCAGCTTAGGACGACAGGGCTTGAACACTGAAGCTTTCTTT
TRBJ1-4	TRBV7-9	-	-	CASSPGSFYEKLFF	TGTGCCAGCAGCCCTGGGTCATTTTATGAAAAACTGTTTTTT
TRBJ1-3	TRBV18	-	-	CASSPQGLGTGNTIYF	TGTGCCAGCTCACCTCAGGGGCTGGGGACTGGAAACACCATATATTTT
TRBJ2-7	TRBV3-1/TRBV3-2	once	-	CASSQDSGGLTYEQYF	TGTGCCAGCAGCCAAGATAGTGGGGGCCTAACCTACGAGCAGTACTTC
TRBJ1-6	TRBV4-1	few	-	CASSQDGVQGYNSPLHF	TGCGCCAGCAGCCAAGATGGGGTGCAGGGGTATAATTCACCCCTCCACTTT
TRBJ2-5	TRBV28	-	TRBD2	CASSTWTSGRQAVRETQYF	TGTGCCAGCAGTACCTGGACTAGCGGGAGACAGGCCGTGCGGGAGACCCAGTACTTC
TRBJ1-1	TRBV7-9	few	-	CASSLGGAVQGRFEAFF	TGTGCCAGCAGCTTAGGTGGGGCGGTACAGGGACGTTTTGAAGCTTTCTTT
TRBJ1-1	TRBV5-4	-	TRBD1	CASSSTGWNTEAFF	TGTGCCAGCAGCTCGACAGGGTGGAACACTGAAGCTTTCTTT
TRBJ2-3	TRBV4-3	-	-	CASSQDRSGDTQYF	TGCGCCAGCAGCCAAGATCGTAGTGGGGATACGCAGTATTTT
TRBJ2-1	TRBV28	-	TRBD2	CASRNGLAGITYNEQFF	TGTGCCAGCAGGAACGGACTAGCGGGAATTACCTACAATGAGCAGTTCTTC
TRBJ1-5	TRBV2	-	TRBD1	CASSDDRGDQPQHF	TGTGCCAGCAGCGACGACAGGGGGGATCAGCCCCAGCATTTT
TRBJ1-1	TRBV28	-	-	CASSLYRGGASNTEAFF	TGTGCCAGCAGTTTATACCGAGGGGGAGCAAGCAACACTGAAGCTTTCTTT
TRBJ2-2	TRBV7-9	-	-	CASSLSVVGNTGELFF	TGTGCCAGCAGCTTGTCGGTTGTGGGGAACACCGGGGAGCTGTTTTTT
TRBJ2-5	TRBV11-2	-	-	CASSYPPPGETQYF	TGTGCCAGCAGCTACCCCCCTCCGGGAGAGACCCAGTACTTC
TRBJ1-3	TRBV5-6	-	TRBD1	CASSLTGGAIYF	TGTGCCAGCAGCCTGACAGGGGGTGCCATATATTTT
TRBJ1-1	TRBV14	-	-	CASSQDPVRNTEAFF	TGTGCCAGCAGCCAAGATCCGGTCCGGAACACTGAAGCTTTCTTT
TRBJ1-6	TRBV21-1	-	-	CASSPLRAPYNSPLHF	TGTGCCAGCAGCCCTTTAAGGGCCCCTTATAATTCACCCCTCCACTTT
TRBJ2-7	TRBV29-1	-	-	CSVEGWGHTYEQYF	TGCAGCGTTGAAGGATGGGGACACACCTACGAGCAGTACTTC
TRBJ1-2	TRBV7-9	once	-	CASSSTGFTSSYTF	TGTGCCAGCAGCTCAACAGGGTTCACATCAAGCTACACCTTC
TRBJ1-1	TRBV12-5	-	-	CASGKDSGNTEAFF	TGTGCTAGTGGAAAAGACAGTGGGAACACTGAAGCTTTCTTT
TRBJ1-1	TRBV2	-	TRBD1	CASSSPGQGNTEAFF	TGTGCCAGCAGTAGTCCGGGACAGGGGAACACTGAAGCTTTCTTT
TRBJ1-2	TRBV7-3	once	TRBD1	CASSLDSGGNYGYTF	TGTGCCAGCAGCTTAGACTCAGGGGGAAACTATGGCTACACCTTC
TRBJ1-2	TRBV6-2/TRBV6-3	-	TRBD1	CASSYGTGEGYTF	TGTGCCAGCAGTTACGGCACAGGGGAAGGCTACACCTTC
TRBJ2-1	TRBV6-5	few	TRBD2	CASSYGGRYGPNEQFF	TGTGCCAGCAGTTACGGCGGGAGATACGGACCCAATGAGCAGTTCTTC
TRBJ1-5	TRBV3-1/TRBV3-2	-	-	CASSQEYRANQPQHF	TGTGCCAGCAGCCAAGAGTACAGGGCCAATCAGCCCCAGCATTTT
TRBJ2-3	TRBV28	-	-	CASSLNGGLGTDTQYF	TGTGCCAGCAGTTTAAATGGGGGGCTTGGCACAGATACGCAGTATTTT
TRBJ1-1	TRBV18	-	-	CASSPLSSGGWSTEAFF	TGTGCCAGCTCACCACTTTCCTCTGGAGGGTGGAGCACTGAAGCTTTCTTT
TRBJ1-5	TRBV6-2/TRBV6-3	-	-	CASSYDLGSGNQPQHF	TGTGCCAGCAGTTACGACCTGGGATCAGGCAATCAGCCCCAGCATTTT
TRBJ2-1	TRBV7-9	-	TRBD2	CASSPPLAENEQFF	TGTGCCAGCAGCCCGCCCCTAGCGGAAAATGAGCAGTTCTTC
TRBJ2-7	TRBV9	-	-	CASSVDGSREQYF	TGTGCCAGCAGCGTTGATGGTAGCCGCGAGCAGTACTTC
TRBJ2-3	TRBV5-1	-	-	CASSYQRTDTQYF	TGCGCCAGCAGCTACCAACGCACAGATACGCAGTATTTT
TRBJ2-1	TRBV2	-	-	CASRGDTSSYNEQFF	TGTGCCAGCAGGGGGGACACGAGCTCCTACAATGAGCAGTTCTTC
TRBJ1-4	TRBV19	-	-	CASSVSNREKLFF	TGTGCCAGTAGTGTGAGTAACAGGGAAAAACTGTTTTTT
TRBJ2-2	TRBV2	-	TRBD1	CASRTGPNTGELFF	TGTGCCAGCAGGACAGGGCCGAACACCGGGGAGCTGTTTTTT
TRBJ1-6	TRBV5-4	-	-	CASSNRDNSPLHF	TGTGCCAGCAGTAACAGGGATAATTCACCCCTCCACTTT
TRBJ2-1	TRBV25-1	-	TRBD2	CASTKGQGLAGGYNEQFF	TGTGCCAGCACTAAGGGACAAGGACTAGCGGGAGGGTACAATGAGCAGTTCTTC
TRBJ2-2	TRBV19	-	-	CASSILVGAGTGELFF	TGTGCCAGTAGTATTCTAGTGGGGGCAGGCACCGGGGAGCTGTTTTTT
TRBJ1-1	TRBV7-8	-	TRBD1	CASRGPGQGNTEAFF	TGTGCCAGCAGGGGACCGGGACAGGGGAACACTGAAGCTTTCTTT